The subject of this entry is one TCR beta chain. What it recognizes is unknown. The data originate from a study of beta chain features in type 1 diabetes. The CDR3 has 14 residues. The germline CDR1 and CDR2 sequences are GTSNPN and SVGIG (reference sequence). Between the trimmed V and J ends, which lost 0 bases and 2 bases, there was a span of 8 bases. Study conclusions and caveats: PCR might pick shorter templates more often, in the same way for patients and controls.

The isolated RNA, all of it, was reverse transcribed, so expressed TCRB transcripts were what got sequenced. Sequencing used immunoSEQ multiplex PCR; TCRdb keeps in-frame clones, though not all of them. The table has hundreds of thousands of clones, around 15% seen once. The sequencing input was naive CD4+ T cells from blood. The receptor's source is a man aged 18-30 years in good health. The V gene is TRBV30, the J gene TRBJ2-1; D is perhaps TRBD2 (6 bases). CDR3 DNA: TGTGCCTGGAGTGTTGGGGGGACCTACAATGAGCAGTTCTTC. Its protein is CAWSVGGTYNEQFF.